Listed below are T cell receptor beta chains from one sample, sequenced in a study of T cells in localized non-small cell lung cancer. Sequencing used immunoSEQ multiplex PCR; TCRdb keeps in-frame clones, though not all of them. The repertoire consists of 950 to 1,500 clones, with around 42% occurring once and the leading ten covering around 8.1%. This specimen was lung tumor tissue, taken before any cancer treatment. The receptors come from a woman between 35 and 70 years old with stage I lung adenocarcinoma. CDR3s include the opening cysteine and the closing phenylalanine or tryptophan. The D gene is left open where the match is weak. Size values are once, few and many counts, or a class for expanded clones, and some rows have none.

abundance: -; j_gene: TRBJ1-2; v_gene: TRBV29-1; d_gene: TRBD1; CDR3aa: CSVEGDRGYGYTF; CDR3nt: TGCAGCGTTGAAGGGGACAGGGGGTATGGCTACACCTTC
abundance: -; j_gene: TRBJ2-5; v_gene: TRBV18; d_gene: -; CDR3aa: CASSPRTVASQETQYF; CDR3nt: TGTGCCAGCTCACCCAGGACCGTGGCGTCCCAAGAGACCCAGTACTTC
abundance: -; j_gene: TRBJ2-7; v_gene: TRBV11-3; d_gene: -; CDR3aa: CASSPRDYTYEQYF; CDR3nt: TGTGCCAGCAGCCCCCGGGATTATACCTACGAGCAGTACTTC
abundance: few; j_gene: TRBJ1-1; v_gene: TRBV6-8; d_gene: -; CDR3aa: CASSPPTGMNTEAFF; CDR3nt: TGTGCCAGCAGTCCACCCACAGGGATGAACACTGAAGCTTTCTTT
abundance: few; j_gene: TRBJ1-1; v_gene: TRBV7-5; d_gene: -; CDR3aa: CASSLVVGMIRHTEAFF; CDR3nt: TGTGCCAGCAGCTTGGTGGTGGGGATGATTAGGCACACTGAAGCTTTCTTT
abundance: few; j_gene: TRBJ1-2; v_gene: TRBV4-1; d_gene: -; CDR3aa: CASSQPANYGYTF; CDR3nt: TGCGCCAGCAGCCAACCCGCTAACTATGGCTACACCTTC
abundance: -; j_gene: TRBJ1-4; v_gene: TRBV6-8; d_gene: -; CDR3aa: CASSVGQGSEKLFF; CDR3nt: TGTGCCAGCAGTGTGGGGCAGGGATCAGAAAAACTGTTTTTT
abundance: -; j_gene: TRBJ2-3; v_gene: TRBV6-8; d_gene: TRBD2; CDR3aa: CASSAGLADTDTQYF; CDR3nt: TGTGCCAGCAGTGCGGGACTAGCGGACACAGATACGCAGTATTTT
abundance: few; j_gene: TRBJ2-5; v_gene: TRBV29-1; d_gene: TRBD2; CDR3aa: CSVALAGIETQYF; CDR3nt: TGCAGCGTCGCCCTAGCGGGGATTGAGACCCAGTACTTC
abundance: few; j_gene: TRBJ1-4; v_gene: TRBV29-1; d_gene: -; CDR3aa: CSVAGTTNEKLFF; CDR3nt: TGCAGCGTGGCCGGGACAACTAATGAAAAACTGTTTTTT
abundance: -; j_gene: TRBJ1-2; v_gene: TRBV18; d_gene: -; CDR3aa: CASSPKGSDNYGYTF; CDR3nt: TGTGCCAGCTCACCGAAAGGGAGCGATAACTATGGCTACACCTTC
abundance: few; j_gene: TRBJ1-2; v_gene: TRBV10-1; d_gene: -; CDR3aa: CASSEDTREGYTF; CDR3nt: TGCGCCAGCAGTGAAGACACCAGGGAGGGCTACACCTTC
abundance: -; j_gene: TRBJ1-1; v_gene: TRBV30; d_gene: -; CDR3aa: CAWSVQIEAFF; CDR3nt: TGTGCCTGGAGTGTACAGATTGAAGCTTTCTTT
abundance: medium-sized; j_gene: TRBJ2-5; v_gene: TRBV6-8; d_gene: -; CDR3aa: CASSSGPDRSAQYF; CDR3nt: TGTGCCAGCAGTTCGGGACCCGACCGTTCGGCCCAGTACTTC
abundance: few; j_gene: TRBJ1-4; v_gene: TRBV11-3; d_gene: TRBD1; CDR3aa: CASSVRRTGDEKLFF; CDR3nt: TGTGCCAGCAGCGTAAGGAGGACAGGGGATGAAAAACTGTTTTTT
abundance: few; j_gene: TRBJ1-5; v_gene: TRBV4-1; d_gene: TRBD1; CDR3aa: CATSDRGNQPQHF; CDR3nt: TGCGCCACCTCCGACAGGGGGAATCAGCCCCAGCATTTT
abundance: few; j_gene: TRBJ2-1; v_gene: TRBV14; d_gene: -; CDR3aa: CASSQDSPYNEQFF; CDR3nt: TGTGCCAGCAGCCAAGATAGTCCCTACAATGAGCAGTTCTTC
abundance: few; j_gene: TRBJ1-4; v_gene: TRBV9; d_gene: -; CDR3aa: CASSVGRLDEKLFF; CDR3nt: TGTGCCAGCAGCGTCGGCAGACTAGATGAAAAACTGTTTTTT
abundance: medium-sized; j_gene: TRBJ1-5; v_gene: TRBV10-3; d_gene: -; CDR3aa: CAISEEGASNQPQHF; CDR3nt: TGTGCCATCAGTGAGGAGGGTGCCAGCAATCAGCCCCAGCATTTT
abundance: few; j_gene: TRBJ2-7; v_gene: TRBV9; d_gene: -; CDR3aa: CASSVVPSSYEQYF; CDR3nt: TGTGCCAGCAGCGTAGTCCCAAGCTCCTACGAGCAGTACTTC
abundance: -; j_gene: TRBJ2-3; v_gene: TRBV9; d_gene: -; CDR3aa: CASSLALGTDTQYF; CDR3nt: TGTGCCAGCAGTTTAGCTCTAGGAACAGATACGCAGTATTTT
abundance: -; j_gene: TRBJ2-1; v_gene: TRBV11-3; d_gene: TRBD2; CDR3aa: CASSISGLLYNEQFF; CDR3nt: TGTGCCAGCAGCATATCGGGACTACTTTACAATGAGCAGTTCTTC
abundance: -; j_gene: TRBJ2-3; v_gene: TRBV5-1; d_gene: TRBD1; CDR3aa: CASSSSKSWDRGTDTQYF; CDR3nt: TGCGCCAGCAGCTCATCTAAATCGTGGGACAGGGGCACAGATACGCAGTATTTT
abundance: -; j_gene: TRBJ1-1; v_gene: TRBV10-2; d_gene: -; CDR3aa: CASSAANTEAFF; CDR3nt: TGCGCCAGCAGTGCAGCGAACACTGAAGCTTTCTTT
abundance: -; j_gene: TRBJ1-3; v_gene: TRBV19; d_gene: -; CDR3aa: CASSRSRSRSGNTIYF; CDR3nt: TGTGCCAGTAGCAGATCGCGGTCTCGCTCTGGAAACACCATATATTTT
abundance: -; j_gene: TRBJ1-3; v_gene: TRBV6-4; d_gene: -; CDR3aa: CAISGSNTIYF; CDR3nt: TGTGCCATCAGTGGATCAAACACCATATATTTT
abundance: few; j_gene: TRBJ2-1; v_gene: TRBV6-8; d_gene: TRBD2; CDR3aa: CASGGGEGEQFF; CDR3nt: TGTGCCTCTGGTGGGGGGGAAGGTGAGCAGTTCTTC
abundance: -; j_gene: TRBJ2-2; v_gene: TRBV6-8; d_gene: -; CDR3aa: CASGAGTNTGELFF; CDR3nt: TGTGCCAGCGGGGCGGGGACAAACACCGGGGAGCTGTTTTTT
abundance: few; j_gene: TRBJ1-1; v_gene: TRBV6-8; d_gene: -; CDR3aa: CASTLLRGGRGTEAFF; CDR3nt: TGTGCCAGCACCCTCTTGCGTGGGGGGAGAGGCACTGAAGCTTTCTTT
abundance: -; j_gene: TRBJ2-7; v_gene: TRBV11-3; d_gene: TRBD1; CDR3aa: CASSAQDRAGFEQYF; CDR3nt: TGTGCCAGCAGCGCCCAGGACAGGGCGGGCTTCGAGCAGTACTTC
abundance: few; j_gene: TRBJ1-1; v_gene: TRBV9; d_gene: -; CDR3aa: CASSVGGDAEAFF; CDR3nt: TGTGCCAGCAGTGTTGGAGGGGACGCTGAAGCTTTCTTT
abundance: -; j_gene: TRBJ1-5; v_gene: TRBV18; d_gene: -; CDR3aa: CASSTGLSNQPQHF; CDR3nt: TGTGCCAGCTCAACAGGGTTAAGCAATCAGCCCCAGCATTTT
abundance: -; j_gene: TRBJ2-1; v_gene: TRBV12-5; d_gene: TRBD1; CDR3aa: CASGARTGASYNEQFF; CDR3nt: TGTGCTAGTGGTGCAAGGACAGGGGCATCCTACAATGAGCAGTTCTTC
abundance: -; j_gene: TRBJ2-1; v_gene: TRBV9; d_gene: -; CDR3aa: CASSVGGSYVNEQFF; CDR3nt: TGTGCCAGCAGCGTTGGAGGGAGCTACGTGAATGAGCAGTTCTTC
abundance: -; j_gene: TRBJ1-1; v_gene: TRBV19; d_gene: -; CDR3aa: CASSIWAATEAFF; CDR3nt: TGTGCCAGTAGTATTTGGGCAGCCACTGAAGCTTTCTTT
abundance: -; j_gene: TRBJ2-2; v_gene: TRBV30; d_gene: TRBD2; CDR3aa: CAWSDTPLTSGHNTGELFF; CDR3nt: TGTGCCTGGAGTGATACCCCCTTGACTAGCGGGCATAACACCGGGGAGCTGTTTTTT
abundance: -; j_gene: TRBJ2-3; v_gene: TRBV19; d_gene: TRBD1; CDR3aa: CASRGQASTDTQYF; CDR3nt: TGTGCCAGTAGGGGACAGGCCTCCACAGATACGCAGTATTTT
abundance: few; j_gene: TRBJ2-3; v_gene: TRBV6-8; d_gene: TRBD1; CDR3aa: CASSEVTGGLDTQYF; CDR3nt: TGTGCCAGCTCTGAGGTGACAGGGGGATTGGATACGCAGTATTTT
abundance: -; j_gene: TRBJ2-5; v_gene: TRBV14; d_gene: TRBD2; CDR3aa: CASSRAAGEQETQYF; CDR3nt: TGTGCCAGCAGCCGAGCAGCGGGGGAGCAAGAGACCCAGTACTTC
abundance: -; j_gene: TRBJ1-1; v_gene: TRBV6-8; d_gene: TRBD1; CDR3aa: CASTDRVTEAFF; CDR3nt: TGTGCCAGCACCGACAGGGTCACTGAAGCTTTCTTT
abundance: -; j_gene: TRBJ1-6; v_gene: TRBV6-8; d_gene: TRBD1; CDR3aa: CASRLTGESNSPLHF; CDR3nt: TGTGCCAGCAGGTTGACAGGGGAAAGTAATTCACCCCTCCACTTT
abundance: large; j_gene: TRBJ2-7; v_gene: TRBV9; d_gene: -; CDR3aa: CASSVDGSYEQYF; CDR3nt: TGTGCCAGCAGCGTAGACGGCTCCTACGAGCAGTACTTC
abundance: -; j_gene: TRBJ1-2; v_gene: TRBV9; d_gene: TRBD1; CDR3aa: CASSEQQGLYYGYTF; CDR3nt: TGTGCCAGCAGTGAACAACAGGGGCTCTACTATGGCTACACCTTC
abundance: few; j_gene: TRBJ2-1; v_gene: TRBV11-3; d_gene: TRBD2; CDR3aa: CASSFREGLDEQFF; CDR3nt: TGTGCCAGCAGCTTTCGGGAGGGGTTGGATGAGCAGTTCTTC
abundance: -; j_gene: TRBJ1-3; v_gene: TRBV29-1; d_gene: TRBD1; CDR3aa: CSAGTGMGNGNTIYF; CDR3nt: TGCAGCGCAGGGACAGGGATGGGGAATGGAAACACCATATATTTT
abundance: few; j_gene: TRBJ1-5; v_gene: TRBV30; d_gene: TRBD1; CDR3aa: CAWSVQGNQPQHF; CDR3nt: TGTGCCTGGAGTGTACAGGGGAATCAGCCCCAGCATTTT
abundance: -; j_gene: TRBJ1-2; v_gene: TRBV12-5; d_gene: -; CDR3aa: CASIRTEDGYTF; CDR3nt: TGTGCCAGCATTAGGACGGAGGATGGCTACACCTTC
abundance: -; j_gene: TRBJ1-4; v_gene: TRBV14; d_gene: -; CDR3aa: CASSRSYNEKLFF; CDR3nt: TGTGCCAGCAGCCGATCGTATAATGAAAAACTGTTTTTT
abundance: -; j_gene: TRBJ1-1; v_gene: TRBV15; d_gene: -; CDR3aa: CATSRGLVGTEAFF; CDR3nt: TGTGCCACCAGCAGAGGACTTGTCGGCACTGAAGCTTTCTTT